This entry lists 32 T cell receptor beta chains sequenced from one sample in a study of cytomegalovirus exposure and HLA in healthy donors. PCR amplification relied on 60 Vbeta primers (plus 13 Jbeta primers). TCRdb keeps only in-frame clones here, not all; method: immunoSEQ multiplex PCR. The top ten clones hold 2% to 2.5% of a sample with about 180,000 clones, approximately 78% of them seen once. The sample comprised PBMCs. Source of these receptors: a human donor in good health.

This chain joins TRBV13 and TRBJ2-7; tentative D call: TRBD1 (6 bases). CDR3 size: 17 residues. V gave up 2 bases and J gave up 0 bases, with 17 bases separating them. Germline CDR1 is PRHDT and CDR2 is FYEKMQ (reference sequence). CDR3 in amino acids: CASSLWGQTTASYEQYF. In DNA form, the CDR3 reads TGTGCCAGCAGCTTATGGGGGCAGACTACCGCCTCCTACGAGCAGTACTTC.

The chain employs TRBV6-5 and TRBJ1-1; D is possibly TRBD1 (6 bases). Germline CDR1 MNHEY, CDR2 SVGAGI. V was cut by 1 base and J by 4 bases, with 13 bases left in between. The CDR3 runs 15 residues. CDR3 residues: CASSYFPRGGTEAFF. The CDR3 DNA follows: TGTGCCAGCAGTTACTTCCCCAGGGGTGGCACTGAAGCTTTCTTT.

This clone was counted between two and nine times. CDR3 residues: CASRRGQGGYYEQYF. The CDR3 region has the DNA TGTGCCAGCAGACGCGGACAGGGGGGTTACTACGAGCAGTACTTC. This chain connects TRBV14 to TRBJ2-5; 10 bases line up with TRBD1. The J call may be faulty, since TRBJ2-7 better matches the DNA end. Germline-derived CDR1 and CDR2 are SGHDN and FVKESK. This CDR3 is 15 amino acids long.

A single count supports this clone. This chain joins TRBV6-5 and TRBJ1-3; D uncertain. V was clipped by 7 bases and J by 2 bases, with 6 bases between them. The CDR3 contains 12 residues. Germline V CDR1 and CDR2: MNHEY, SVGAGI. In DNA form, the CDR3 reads TGTGCCAGCACCAGCGCTGGAAACACCATATATTTT. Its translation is CASTSAGNTIYF.

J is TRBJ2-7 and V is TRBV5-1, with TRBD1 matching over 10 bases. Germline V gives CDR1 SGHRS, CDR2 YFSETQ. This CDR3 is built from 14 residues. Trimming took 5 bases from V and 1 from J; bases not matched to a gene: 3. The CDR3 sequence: CASSWDRGSYEQYF. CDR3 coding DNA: TGCGCCAGCAGTTGGGACAGGGGTTCCTACGAGCAGTACTTC.

The CDR3 sequence: CAWRQYRDGYTF. CDR3 coding DNA: TGTGCCTGGAGGCAATACAGGGATGGCTACACCTTC. V gene TRBV30 combines with J gene TRBJ1-2, with D possibly matching TRBD1 (6 bases). With 3 bases removed from V and 6 bases from J, the gap between germline ends came to 11 bases. Germline CDR1 reads GTSNPN; CDR2 reads SVGIG (reference sequence). The CDR3 is 12 residues long.

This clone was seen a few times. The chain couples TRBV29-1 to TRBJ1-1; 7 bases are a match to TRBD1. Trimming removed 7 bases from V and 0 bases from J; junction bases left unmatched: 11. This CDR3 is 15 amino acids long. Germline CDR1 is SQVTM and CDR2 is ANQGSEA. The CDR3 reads CSAFLQGSMNTEAFF. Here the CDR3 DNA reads TGCAGCGCTTTCTTACAGGGGTCGATGAACACTGAAGCTTTCTTT. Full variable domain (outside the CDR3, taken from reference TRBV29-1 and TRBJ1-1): SAVISQKPSRDICQRGTSLTIQCQVDSQVTMMFWYRQQPGQSLTLIATANQGSEATYESGFVIDKFPISRPNLTFSTLTVSNMSPEDSSIYLCSAFLQGSMNTEAFFGQGTRLTVV.

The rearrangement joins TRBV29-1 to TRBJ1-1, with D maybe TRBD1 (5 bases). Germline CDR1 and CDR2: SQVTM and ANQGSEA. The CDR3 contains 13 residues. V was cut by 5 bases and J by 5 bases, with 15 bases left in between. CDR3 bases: TGCAGCGTTTCCTTAGGGAGGGGAACTGAAGCTTTCTTT. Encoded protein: CSVSLGRGTEAFF.

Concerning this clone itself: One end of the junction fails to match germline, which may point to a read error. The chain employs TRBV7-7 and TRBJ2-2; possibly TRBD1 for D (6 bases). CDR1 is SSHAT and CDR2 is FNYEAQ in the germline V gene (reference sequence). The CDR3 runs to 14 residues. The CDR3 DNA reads TGTGCTAGCAGCTTAGCAAACAGGGCCGGGGAGCTGTTTTTT. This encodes CASSLANRAGELFF.

Here the CDR3 reads CASRTGLQNYGYTF. The DNA for the CDR3 is TGTGCCAGCAGGACGGGACTCCAGAACTATGGCTACACCTTC. The rearrangement links TRBV27 to TRBJ1-2; possibly TRBD1 for D (5 bases). CDR1 is MNHEY, CDR2 SMNVEV, per germline (reference sequence). CDR3 length: 14 residues. Trimming took off 6 bases at V and 2 bases at J, with 13 bases between the two ends.

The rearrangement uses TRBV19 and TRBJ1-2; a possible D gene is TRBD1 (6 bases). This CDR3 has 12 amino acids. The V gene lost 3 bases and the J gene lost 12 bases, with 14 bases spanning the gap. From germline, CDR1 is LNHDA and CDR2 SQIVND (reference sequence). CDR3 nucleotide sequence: TGTGCCAGTAGTATCCGGGGGGGCCCGCACACCTTC. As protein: CASSIRGGPHTF.

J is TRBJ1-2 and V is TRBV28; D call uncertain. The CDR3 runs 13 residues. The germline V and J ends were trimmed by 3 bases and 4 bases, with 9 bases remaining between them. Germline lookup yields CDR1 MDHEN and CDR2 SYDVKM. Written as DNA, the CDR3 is TGTGCCAGCAGTTTCCCGGGATCCTATGGCTACACCTTC. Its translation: CASSFPGSYGYTF.

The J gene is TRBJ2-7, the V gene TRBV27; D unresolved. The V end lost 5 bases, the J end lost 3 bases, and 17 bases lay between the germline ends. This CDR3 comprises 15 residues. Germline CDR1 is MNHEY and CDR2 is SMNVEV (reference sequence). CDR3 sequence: CASSTQYRSYYEQYF. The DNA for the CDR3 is TGTGCCAGCAGTACCCAGTACCGGAGCTACTACGAGCAGTACTTC.

The CDR3 coding sequence is TGCGCCAGCAGCCTCCTAGCGGGGCTCACAGATACGCAGTATTTT. Translation gives CASSLLAGLTDTQYF. V is TRBV5-1 and J is TRBJ2-3; 9 bases agree with TRBD2. With V trimmed by 4 bases and J by 2 bases, 5 bases remained unmatched. CDR3 length equals 15 residues. Germline V gene sequence: CDR1 SGHRS, CDR2 YFSETQ.

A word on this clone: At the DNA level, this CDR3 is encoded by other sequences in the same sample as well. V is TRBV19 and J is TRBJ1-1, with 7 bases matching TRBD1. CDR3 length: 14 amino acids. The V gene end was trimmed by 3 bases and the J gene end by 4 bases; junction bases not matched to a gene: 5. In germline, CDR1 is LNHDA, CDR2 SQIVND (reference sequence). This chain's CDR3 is CASSIQGGGTEAFF. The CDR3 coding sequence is TGTGCCAGTAGTATTCAGGGGGGCGGCACTGAAGCTTTCTTT.

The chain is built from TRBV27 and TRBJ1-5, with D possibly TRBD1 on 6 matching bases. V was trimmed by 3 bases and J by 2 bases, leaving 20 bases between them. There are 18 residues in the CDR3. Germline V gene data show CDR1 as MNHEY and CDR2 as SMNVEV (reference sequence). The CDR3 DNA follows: TGTGCCAGCAGTTTCCGGGGGAGGGGGTCCGGGGGCAATCAGCCCCAGCATTTT. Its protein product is CASSFRGRGSGGNQPQHF.

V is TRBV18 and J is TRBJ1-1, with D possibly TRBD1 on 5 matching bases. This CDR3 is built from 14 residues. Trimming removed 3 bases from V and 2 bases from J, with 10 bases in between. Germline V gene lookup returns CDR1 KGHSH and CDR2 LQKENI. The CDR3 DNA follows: TGTGCCAGCTCACCGGGGGGAACAAACACTGAAGCTTTCTTT. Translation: CASSPGGTNTEAFF.

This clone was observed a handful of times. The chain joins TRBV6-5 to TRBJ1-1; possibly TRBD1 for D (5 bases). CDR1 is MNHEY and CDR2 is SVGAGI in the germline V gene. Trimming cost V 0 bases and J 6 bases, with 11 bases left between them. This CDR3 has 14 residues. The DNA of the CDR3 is TGTGCCAGCAGTTACTCGAAAGGGGCAGCTGAAGCTTTCTTT. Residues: CASSYSKGAAEAFF.

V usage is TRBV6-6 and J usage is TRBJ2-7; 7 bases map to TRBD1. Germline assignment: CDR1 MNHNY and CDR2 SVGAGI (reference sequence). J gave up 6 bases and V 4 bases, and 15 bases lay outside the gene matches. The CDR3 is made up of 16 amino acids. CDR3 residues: CASSSPDLQGSCEQYF. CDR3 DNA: TGTGCCAGCAGTTCCCCGGACCTACAGGGGTCATGCGAGCAGTACTTC.

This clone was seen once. CDR3 residues: CASSPRETQYF. As DNA, the CDR3 is TGTGCCAGCTCCCCCCGGGAGACCCAGTACTTC. The chain uses TRBV18 and TRBJ2-5; D remains unclear. V lost 6 bases and J 5 bases, leaving 7 bases between the germline ends. The germline V gene encodes CDR1 KGHSH and CDR2 LQKENI. This CDR3 is built from 11 residues.

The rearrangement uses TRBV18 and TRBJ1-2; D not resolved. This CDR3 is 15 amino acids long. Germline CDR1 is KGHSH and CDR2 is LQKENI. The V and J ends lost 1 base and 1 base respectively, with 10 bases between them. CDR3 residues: CASSPQESLNYGYTF. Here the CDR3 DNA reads TGTGCCAGCTCACCACAGGAGAGTCTTAACTATGGCTACACCTTC.

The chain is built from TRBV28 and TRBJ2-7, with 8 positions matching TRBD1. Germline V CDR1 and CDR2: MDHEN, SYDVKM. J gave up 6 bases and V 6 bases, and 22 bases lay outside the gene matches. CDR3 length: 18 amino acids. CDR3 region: CASSPRGIGTGRSLEQYF. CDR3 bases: TGTGCCAGCAGCCCCAGGGGAATAGGGACAGGCAGATCTCTCGAGCAGTACTTC.

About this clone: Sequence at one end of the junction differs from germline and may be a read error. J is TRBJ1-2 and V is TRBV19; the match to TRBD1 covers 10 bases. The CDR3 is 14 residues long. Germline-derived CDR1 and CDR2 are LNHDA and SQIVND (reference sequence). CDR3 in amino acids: CTSIRQGAAYGYTF. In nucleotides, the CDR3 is TGTACCAGTATCCGACAGGGGGCGGCTTATGGCTACACCTTC.

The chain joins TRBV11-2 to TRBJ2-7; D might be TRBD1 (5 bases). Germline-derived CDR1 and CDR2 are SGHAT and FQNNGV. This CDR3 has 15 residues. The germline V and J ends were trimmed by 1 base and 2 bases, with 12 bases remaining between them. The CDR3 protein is CASSLAGSTAYEQYF. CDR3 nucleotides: TGTGCCAGCAGCTTAGCCGGTTCGACAGCCTACGAGCAGTACTTC.

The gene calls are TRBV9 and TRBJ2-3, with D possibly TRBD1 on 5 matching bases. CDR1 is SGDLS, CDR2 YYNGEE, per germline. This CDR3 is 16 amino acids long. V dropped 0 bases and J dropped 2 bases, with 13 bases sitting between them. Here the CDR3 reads CASSVALRQNTDTQYF. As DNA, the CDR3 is TGTGCCAGCAGCGTAGCTTTGAGACAGAACACAGATACGCAGTATTTT.

DNA for the CDR3: TGTGCCAGTAGTAAGACAGGGCCCACCTACAATGAGCAGTTCTTC. This gives the protein CASSKTGPTYNEQFF. The rearrangement uses TRBV19 and TRBJ2-1; TRBD1 aligns across 7 bases. This CDR3 has 15 amino acids. Trimming cost V 4 bases and J 2 bases; bases outside gene matches: 5. Looked up from germline, CDR1 is LNHDA and CDR2 is SQIVND (reference sequence). Complete variable domain (other parts from reference TRBV19 and TRBJ2-1): DGGITQSPKYLFRKEGQNVTLSCEQNLNHDAMYWYRQDPGQGLRLIYYSQIVNDFQKGDIAEGYSVSREKKESFPLTVTSAQKNPTAFYLCASSKTGPTYNEQFFGPGTRLTVL.

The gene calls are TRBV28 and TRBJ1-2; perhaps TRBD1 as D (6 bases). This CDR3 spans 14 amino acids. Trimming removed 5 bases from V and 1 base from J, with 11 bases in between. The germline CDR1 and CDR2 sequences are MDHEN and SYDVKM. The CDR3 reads CASSTAQGNYGYTF. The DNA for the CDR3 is TGTGCCAGCAGTACCGCACAGGGTAACTATGGCTACACCTTC.

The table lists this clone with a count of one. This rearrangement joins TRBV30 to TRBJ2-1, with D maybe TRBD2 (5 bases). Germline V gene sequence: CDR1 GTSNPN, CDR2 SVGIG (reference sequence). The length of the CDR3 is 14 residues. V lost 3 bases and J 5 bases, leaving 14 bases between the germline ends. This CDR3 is CAWRRPSINNEQFF. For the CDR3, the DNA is TGTGCCTGGAGGCGGCCTAGCATAAACAATGAGCAGTTCTTC.

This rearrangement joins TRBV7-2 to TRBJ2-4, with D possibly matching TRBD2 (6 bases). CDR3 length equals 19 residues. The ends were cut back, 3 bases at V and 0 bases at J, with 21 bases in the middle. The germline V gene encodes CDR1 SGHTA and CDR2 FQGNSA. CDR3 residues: CASSFHPSGQFIAKNIQYF. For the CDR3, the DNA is TGTGCCAGCAGCTTCCACCCAAGCGGGCAGTTTATAGCCAAAAACATTCAGTACTTC.

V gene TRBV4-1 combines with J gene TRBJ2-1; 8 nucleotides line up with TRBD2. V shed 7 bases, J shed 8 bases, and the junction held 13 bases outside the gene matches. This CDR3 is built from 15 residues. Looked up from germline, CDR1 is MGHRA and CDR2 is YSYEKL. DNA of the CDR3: TGCGCCAGCAATCGGGGAAGCGGGGGAGGAGATGAGCAGTTCTTC. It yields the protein CASNRGSGGGDEQFF.

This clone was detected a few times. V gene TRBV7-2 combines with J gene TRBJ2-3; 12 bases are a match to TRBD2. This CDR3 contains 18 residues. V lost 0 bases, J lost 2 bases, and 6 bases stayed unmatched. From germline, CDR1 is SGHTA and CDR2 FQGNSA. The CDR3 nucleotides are TGTGCCAGCAGCTTAGCAGCCCTAGCGGGGGGGCTCACAGATACGCAGTATTTT. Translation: CASSLAALAGGLTDTQYF.

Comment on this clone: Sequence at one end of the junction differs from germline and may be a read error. CDR3 protein: CASSYSTGHYSHEQYF. The CDR3 nucleotides are TGTGCCAGCAGTTACTCGACCGGACATTACTCCCACGAGCAGTACTTC. The gene calls are TRBV6-5 and TRBJ2-7; perhaps TRBD1 as D (5 bases). The germline CDR1 and CDR2 sequences are MNHEY and SVGAGI. CDR3 length equals 16 residues.